This TCR beta chain was obtained from a study of blood T cell repertoires in COVID-19. Per the original data handling: Amplification with reference gene primers provided the estimates of nucleated cell counts. The repertoire was sequenced with immunoSEQ multiplex PCR; TCRdb's copy has only in-frame clones and lacks some. The V and J calls and clone size were taken over from that table, and D and trimming were inferred from the DNA. The sample records some 200,000 clones, over 75% being singletons. The germline gives CDR1 SGHVS, CDR2 FQNEAQ. This CDR3 comprises 16 residues. The ends lost 5 bases at V and 7 bases at J; junction bases unmatched: 14.

The TCR originated in a woman between 65 and 79 years old with COVID-19, enrolled during active disease. The source material was peripheral blood. The chain couples TRBV7-8 to TRBJ1-1; 9 nucleotides agree with TRBD1. DNA for the CDR3: TGTGCCAGCAGCCCTGGGAACAGGGGGCGAGAGGTTGAAGCTTTCTTT. Its translation: CASSPGNRGREVEAFF.